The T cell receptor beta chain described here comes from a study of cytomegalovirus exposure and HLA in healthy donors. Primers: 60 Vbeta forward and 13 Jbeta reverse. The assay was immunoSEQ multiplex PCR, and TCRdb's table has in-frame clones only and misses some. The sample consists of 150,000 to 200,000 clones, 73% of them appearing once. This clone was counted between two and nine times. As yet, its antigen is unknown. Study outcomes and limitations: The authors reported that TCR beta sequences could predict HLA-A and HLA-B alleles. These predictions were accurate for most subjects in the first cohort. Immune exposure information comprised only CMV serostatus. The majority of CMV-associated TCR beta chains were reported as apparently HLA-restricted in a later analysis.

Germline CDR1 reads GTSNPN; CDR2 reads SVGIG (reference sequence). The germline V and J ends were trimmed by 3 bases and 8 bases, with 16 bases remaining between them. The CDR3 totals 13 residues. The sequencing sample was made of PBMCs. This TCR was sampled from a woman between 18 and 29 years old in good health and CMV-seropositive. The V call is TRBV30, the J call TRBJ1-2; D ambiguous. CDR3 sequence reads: CAWSPPSRVGYTF. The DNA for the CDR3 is TGTGCCTGGAGCCCCCCATCGAGAGTGGGCTACACCTTC. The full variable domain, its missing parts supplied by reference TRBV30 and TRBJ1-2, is SQTIHQWPATLVQPVGSPLSLECTVEGTSNPNLYWYRQAAGRGLQLLFYSVGIGQISSEVPQNLSASRPQDRQFILSSKKLLLSDSGFYLCAWSPPSRVGYTFGSGTRLTVV.